Following are 30 T cell receptor beta chains from one sample sequenced in a study of identical twins. TCRdb reanalysed the 5' RACE reads using MiXCR and keeps one entry per CDR3 protein. Of about 720,000 distinct CDR3 sequences listed, 8.6% are singletons. A further study also used this sample, focusing on yellow fever vaccine responses in identical twins.

Sequencing was performed on PBMCs. Every receptor here comes from a woman aged 18-30 years in good health.

CDR3 in DNA: TGTGCCAGCTCACGAGCGGGGTTCCACACAGATACGCAGTATTTT. This gives the protein CASSRAGFHTDTQYF. This chain joins TRBV18 and TRBJ2-3, with 7 bases fitting TRBD2. The V gene's germline CDR1 is KGHSH and CDR2 LQKENI. With 4 bases clipped from V and 2 bases from J, the junction kept 6 bases outside the gene matches. CDR3 length equals 15 residues.

The chain joins TRBV6-2 or TRBV6-3 to TRBJ2-3; D unclear. The CDR3 contains 14 residues. The germline V gene has CDR1 MNHEY and CDR2 SVGEGT. The V gene lost 8 bases and the J gene lost 1 base, with 13 bases spanning the gap. DNA of the CDR3: TGTGCCAGCCGGCCCCATGGGGGCACAGATACGCAGTATTTT. Translation gives CASRPHGGTDTQYF.

At least ten counts were recorded for this clonotype. The chain is built from TRBV12-3 or TRBV12-4 and TRBJ1-4; D uncertain. The CDR3 is made up of 17 amino acids. The V end lost 5 bases, the J end lost 2 bases, and 18 bases lay between the germline ends. The chain's CDR3 is CASSGGRLRGTNEKLFF. CDR3 sequence (DNA): TGTGCCAGCAGTGGCGGGAGACTCCGAGGCACTAATGAAAAACTGTTTTTT.

The chain has TRBV29-1 and TRBJ2-7; 14 bases match TRBD2. The germline CDR1 and CDR2 sequences are SQVTM and ANQGSEA. The CDR3 totals 14 residues. Trimming removed 7 bases from V and 5 bases from J; junction bases left unmatched: 7. For the CDR3, the DNA is TGCAGCGCAGGAGGACTAGCGGGAGGCCACGAGCAGTACTTC. Amino acids: CSAGGLAGGHEQYF.

Only a few counts were recorded for this clonotype. V and J are TRBV19 and TRBJ2-5, with D unresolved. The V end lost 4 bases, the J end lost 0 bases, and 6 bases lay between the germline ends. The germline gives CDR1 LNHDA, CDR2 SQIVND (reference sequence). The CDR3 sequence is 13 residues long. Written as DNA, the CDR3 is TGTGCCAGTAGTAAGGACCACCAAGAGACCCAGTACTTC. This encodes CASSKDHQETQYF.

This clonotype was found a few times. This chain links TRBV5-8 with TRBJ2-7; D unclear. The germline CDR1 and CDR2 sequences are SGHTS and YDEGEE. CDR3 length equals 16 residues. V was pared by 0 bases and J by 0 bases, with 13 bases between. The CDR3 loop is CASSLVKTSTSYEQYF. For the CDR3, the DNA is TGTGCCAGCAGCTTGGTGAAGACCAGCACCTCCTACGAGCAGTACTTC.

V is TRBV11-2 and J is TRBJ1-6; D gene uncertain. The CDR3 is 13 residues long. Trimming stripped 3 bases from V and 9 bases from J, with 9 bases between. Germline V gene data show CDR1 as SGHAT and CDR2 as FQNNGV. In nucleotides, the CDR3 is TGTGCCAGCAGCTTGGGTACGGGTTCACCCCTCCACTTT. Translated: CASSLGTGSPLHF.

A word on this clonotype: One junction end does not reproduce the germline sequence, and a read error may be involved. The chain has TRBV13 and TRBJ2-4; D is possibly TRBD1 or TRBD2 (6 bases each). Germline loops: CDR1 PRHDT, CDR2 FYEKMQ (reference sequence). The CDR3 is 14 residues long. CDR3 in amino acids: CASSYTLGGGVPDF. Here the CDR3 DNA reads TGTGCCAGCAGCTACACCCTCGGGGGCGGTGTGCCTGACTTC.

The chain recombines TRBV7-3 with TRBJ2-7; D is undetermined. CDR3 length: 13 residues. V lost 5 bases and J lost 4, with 12 bases in between. Germline-derived CDR1 and CDR2 are SGHTA and FQGTGA. CDR3 bases: TGTGCCAGCAGCCAGAACACGGGTTACGAGCAGTACTTC. As protein: CASSQNTGYEQYF.

J is TRBJ2-7 and V is TRBV6-5; 7 nucleotides line up with TRBD2. V gave up 0 bases and J gave up 6 bases; unmatched junction bases: 11. CDR1 MNHEY and CDR2 SVGAGI come from the germline V gene. The CDR3 extends over 16 amino acids. The CDR3 here is CASSYSSSPGGAEQYF. The CDR3 DNA sequence: TGTGCCAGCAGTTACTCGTCGTCACCGGGAGGTGCCGAGCAGTACTTC.

This clonotype has only a few counts. This chain uses TRBV5-5 with TRBJ2-1; D unclear. The CDR3 covers 14 residues. CDR1 is SGHKS and CDR2 is YYEKEE in the germline V gene (reference sequence). The V end was cut by 4 bases, the J end by 5 bases, with 13 bases between. This CDR3 reads CASSPAGQHNEQFF. In DNA form, the CDR3 reads TGTGCCAGCAGCCCGGCCGGGCAGCACAATGAGCAGTTCTTC.

This chain joins TRBV29-1 and TRBJ2-3; D is ambiguous. V lost 6 bases, J lost 0 bases, and 19 bases lay in between. Looked up from germline, CDR1 is SQVTM and CDR2 is ANQGSEA. CDR3 length equals 16 residues. Here the CDR3 reads CSVMGTPTLSTDTQYF. The CDR3 nucleotides are TGCAGCGTCATGGGAACTCCGACGCTTAGCACAGATACGCAGTATTTT.

This clonotype has a handful of counts. V usage is TRBV4-2 and J usage is TRBJ2-7, with TRBD2 identical over 7 bases. Germline CDR1 LGHNA, CDR2 YNFKEQ. The length of the CDR3 is 14 residues. Unmatched junction bases numbered 3, after V lost 2 bases and J lost 2 bases. The CDR3 nucleotides read TGTGCCAGCAGCCAAAGACTAGCCCCCTACGAGCAGTACTTC. This translates into CASSQRLAPYEQYF.

This clonotype was counted many times. This chain uses TRBV5-6 with TRBJ1-5; D call uncertain. Germline V gene lookup returns CDR1 SGHDT and CDR2 YYEEEE. Trimming left V 2 bases short and J 2 bases short, with 14 bases between. The CDR3 consists of 16 residues. The CDR3 is CASSFSGGYGNQPQHF. As DNA, the CDR3 is TGTGCCAGCAGCTTTTCTGGAGGTTACGGCAATCAGCCCCAGCATTTT. The full variable domain, its missing parts supplied by reference TRBV5-6 and TRBJ1-5, is DAGVTQSPTHLIKTRGQQVTLRCSPKSGHDTVSWYQQALGQGPQFIFQYYEEEERQRGNFPDRFSGHQFPNYSSELNVNALLLGDSALYLCASSFSGGYGNQPQHFGDGTRLSIL.

This clonotype was picked up many times. This sequence joins TRBV5-1 and TRBJ2-3; 7 nucleotides agree with TRBD2. The germline V gene encodes CDR1 SGHRS and CDR2 YFSETQ. V was clipped by 4 bases and J by 0 bases; unmatched bases: 8. The CDR3 is 16 amino acids. CDR3 sequence reads: CASSPPGGASTDTQYF. The CDR3 bases are TGCGCCAGCAGCCCCCCGGGGGGAGCTAGCACAGATACGCAGTATTTT.

The chain employs TRBV5-1 and TRBJ2-3; 7 bases match TRBD2. Per the germline V gene, CDR1 is SGHRS and CDR2 is YFSETQ. Unmatched junction bases numbered 4, after V lost 5 bases and J lost 4 bases. The CDR3 is 13 residues long. DNA of the CDR3: TGCGCCAGCAGGCCGAGCGGGGCAGATACGCAGTATTTT. As protein: CASRPSGADTQYF.

This sequence joins TRBV25-1 and TRBJ2-5, with 10 nucleotides matching TRBD1. CDR3 size: 16 residues. V trimming: 5 bases; J trimming: 5 bases; junction bases outside the gene matches: 11. Germline loops: CDR1 MGHDK, CDR2 SYGVNS. CDR3 sequence reads: CASSPGDRGIWETQYF. Written as DNA, the CDR3 is TGTGCCAGCAGTCCAGGGGACAGGGGTATTTGGGAGACCCAGTACTTC. Complete variable domain (other parts from reference TRBV25-1 and TRBJ2-5): EADIYQTPRYLVIGTGKKITLECSQTMGHDKMYWYQQDPGMELHLIHYSYGVNSTEKGDLSSESTVSRIRTEHFPLTLESARPSHTSQYLCASSPGDRGIWETQYFGPGTRLLVL.

This clonotype has just a few counts. This rearrangement joins TRBV20-1 to TRBJ2-3; no reliable D call. Trimming left V 6 bases short and J 2 bases short, with 15 bases between. The CDR3 contains 14 residues. The germline V gene encodes CDR1 DFQATT and CDR2 SNEGSKA (reference sequence). CDR3 bases: TGCAGTGCCCCTTCCCCCGTCTCCACAGATACGCAGTATTTT. This translates into CSAPSPVSTDTQYF.

This clonotype was seen a handful of times. The V and J genes are TRBV20-1 and TRBJ2-7, with D unresolved. V was clipped by 3 bases and J by 7 bases, with 16 bases between them. In germline, CDR1 is DFQATT, CDR2 SNEGSKA (reference sequence). The CDR3 contains 13 residues. The CDR3 loop is CSASWAAIPEQYF. The CDR3 DNA reads TGCAGTGCTAGTTGGGCTGCTATCCCAGAGCAGTACTTC.

A few counts support this clonotype. This chain uses TRBV7-8 with TRBJ2-7, with a weak D call TRBD2 (6 bases). Germline V lookup: CDR1 SGHVS, CDR2 FQNEAQ. V gave up 3 bases and J gave up 6 bases, with 12 bases separating them. This CDR3 has 13 residues. CDR3 amino acids: CASSFKPGGEQYF. CDR3 bases: TGTGCCAGCAGCTTTAAACCCGGGGGCGAGCAGTACTTC.

This clonotype was observed a handful of times. V and J are TRBV6-5 and TRBJ1-3, with D hard to call. The CDR3 is made up of 14 amino acids. The V end lost 0 bases, the J end lost 6 bases, and 9 bases lay between the germline ends. The germline V gene encodes CDR1 MNHEY and CDR2 SVGAGI. The DNA for the CDR3 is TGTGCCAGCAGTTACTCGAACGGTGAAAACACCATATATTTT. It yields the protein CASSYSNGENTIYF.

The chain links TRBV12-5 to TRBJ2-1, with D possibly TRBD2 on 5 matching bases. V was shortened by 4 bases and J by 1 base, with 8 bases between the two germline ends. Germline CDR1 and CDR2: LGHNT and FRNRAP. This CDR3 has 14 residues. In DNA form, the CDR3 reads TGTGCTAGTGGTTATAGCGTTTCCTACAATGAGCAGTTCTTC. This sequence encodes CASGYSVSYNEQFF. The whole variable domain, filled in from reference TRBV12-5 and TRBJ2-1, reads DARVTQTPRHKVTEMGQEVTMRCQPILGHNTVFWYRQTMMQGLELLAYFRNRAPLDDSGMPKDRFSAEMPDATLATLKIQPSEPRDSAVYFCASGYSVSYNEQFFGPGTRLTVL.

Only a few counts were recorded for this clonotype. The V call is TRBV30, the J call TRBJ2-5; 9 bases match TRBD1. The V segment lost 8 bases and the J segment 4 bases; nucleotides outside the gene matches: 8. This CDR3 spans 13 amino acids. CDR1 and CDR2 (germline): GTSNPN, SVGIG (reference sequence). This CDR3 is CAGQRQGGETQYF. For the CDR3, the DNA is TGTGCCGGCCAACGACAGGGGGGAGAGACCCAGTACTTC.

The genes are TRBV6-5 and TRBJ1-3; 7 positions match TRBD1. The CDR3 covers 16 residues. Trimming at V came to 5 bases and at J to 8 bases, leaving 15 bases not matched to a gene. CDR1 is MNHEY, CDR2 SVGAGI, per germline. The CDR3 coding sequence is TGTGCCAGCAGTCACGGGTCGACAGGGTCCTATTACACCATATATTTT. Protein sequence: CASSHGSTGSYYTIYF.

The chain employs TRBV6-2 or TRBV6-3 and TRBJ2-2; D is perhaps TRBD2 (6 bases). The V gene's germline CDR1 is MNHEY and CDR2 SVGEGT. The V end lost 4 bases, the J end lost 1 base, and 10 bases lay between the germline ends. The CDR3 has 15 residues. CDR3 coding DNA: TGTGCCAGCAGTTTTCTTAGCGGGAACACCGGGGAGCTGTTTTTT. Translated, it gives CASSFLSGNTGELFF.

The chain uses TRBV29-1 and TRBJ2-1; 8 nucleotides agree with TRBD2. CDR3 length: 12 amino acids. Looked up from germline, CDR1 is SQVTM and CDR2 is ANQGSEA. Trimming removed 6 bases from V and 9 bases from J; junction bases left unmatched: 7. The CDR3 coding sequence is TGCAGCGTCCATGGACTAGCAAGTGAGCAGTTCTTC. Translated: CSVHGLASEQFF.

The chain uses TRBV20-1 and TRBJ1-3; TRBD1 aligns across 8 bases. CDR1 and CDR2 (germline): DFQATT, SNEGSKA (reference sequence). This CDR3 region has 15 residues. After removal of 2 bases from V and 2 bases from J, the junction contained 5 bases not matched to a gene. This chain's CDR3 is CSARHPTGAGNTIYF. The CDR3 coding sequence is TGCAGTGCTAGACACCCGACAGGGGCTGGAAACACCATATATTTT.

This chain connects TRBV6-4 to TRBJ2-6, with a possible D match to TRBD1 (6 bases). There are 14 residues in the CDR3. From germline, CDR1 is MRHNA and CDR2 SNTAGT. V lost 3 bases and J 4 bases, leaving 7 bases between the germline ends. The CDR3 DNA is TGTGCCAGCAGTGAAGGGACAGGGGCCAACGTCCTGACTTTC. This encodes CASSEGTGANVLTF.

This clonotype was seen only a few times. V usage is TRBV4-3 and J usage is TRBJ2-5, with 11 bases that match TRBD2. The germline V gene has CDR1 LGHNA and CDR2 YSLEER. V shed 3 bases, J shed 5 bases, and the junction held 8 bases outside the gene matches. CDR3 length: 16 amino acids. The CDR3 region has the DNA TGCGCCAGCAGCCAGGGTAGCGGGAGGGCCGGGGAGACCCAGTACTTC. It yields the protein CASSQGSGRAGETQYF.

This chain joins TRBV12-5 and TRBJ2-2; D unresolved. The CDR3 is 13 amino acids. Trimming left V 6 bases short and J 5 bases short, with 10 bases between. Germline lookup yields CDR1 LGHNT and CDR2 FRNRAP. The CDR3 protein is CASGGPPTGELFF. The CDR3 nucleotides are TGTGCTAGTGGGGGTCCCCCAACCGGGGAGCTGTTTTTT.